These 18 T cell receptor beta chains were sequenced from one sample in a study of CD8 T cells in Susac syndrome. An input of roughly 0.5 to 1 ug of RNA was subjected to reverse transcription using random hexamers. TCRdb called the immunoSEQ multiplex PCR reads again in MiXCR, with one record for every CDR3 protein. The table lists a few hundred thousand distinct CDR3 sequences, approximately 85% of them singletons. The specimen sequenced was CD8+ T cells from PBMCs. These TCRs come from a human donor with multiple sclerosis.

The chain has TRBV20-1 and TRBJ1-6, with D perhaps matching TRBD1 (5 bases). CDR1 and CDR2 (germline): DFQATT, SNEGSKA (reference sequence). The CDR3 loop spans 13 amino acids. V lost 4 bases, J lost 10 bases, and 14 bases lay in between. The CDR3 DNA follows: TGCAGTGCTATAGGGGACCTCGTATCACCCCTCCACTTT. Translation gives CSAIGDLVSPLHF.

The rearrangement uses TRBV27 and TRBJ1-6, with unresolved D. V gave up 6 bases and J gave up 8 bases, with 23 bases separating them. From germline, CDR1 is MNHEY and CDR2 SMNVEV (reference sequence). This CDR3 has 17 amino acids. Here the CDR3 reads CASSPWAGVSLHSPLHF. CDR3 nucleotide sequence: TGTGCCAGCAGCCCATGGGCGGGCGTATCGCTCCATTCACCCCTCCACTTT.

Only one count was recorded for this clonotype. In nucleotides, the CDR3 is TGTGCCAGCAGTACCTTAGTGACACCCTACGAGCAGTACTTC. This sequence encodes CASSTLVTPYEQYF. This chain links TRBV13 with TRBJ2-7; D is ambiguous. The V gene lost 6 bases and the J gene lost 2 bases, with 14 bases spanning the gap. CDR3 size: 14 residues. Germline V gene sequence: CDR1 PRHDT, CDR2 FYEKMQ (reference sequence).

The V and J genes are TRBV27 and TRBJ2-7; D unresolved. This CDR3 is built from 13 residues. The germline CDR1 and CDR2 sequences are MNHEY and SMNVEV (reference sequence). Trimming shortened V by 2 bases and J by 7 bases, and 12 bases separated the two germline ends. The CDR3 DNA is TGTGCCAGCAGTTTACTTCCCGATCTGGAGCAGTACTTC. It translates to CASSLLPDLEQYF.

This sequence joins TRBV20-1 and TRBJ2-1, with D perhaps TRBD1 or TRBD2 (5 bases each). The germline gives CDR1 DFQATT, CDR2 SNEGSKA (reference sequence). V was pared by 1 base and J by 12 bases, with 19 bases between. The CDR3 contains 14 residues. CDR3 sequence: CSARVRDLTIVQFF. The CDR3 coding sequence is TGCAGTGCTAGAGTAAGGGACCTCACGATAGTGCAGTTCTTC.

The chain is built from TRBV19 and TRBJ1-3; a possible D gene is TRBD1 (6 bases). This CDR3 has 15 residues. With 3 bases removed from V and 6 bases from J, the gap between germline ends came to 15 bases. Germline values: CDR1 LNHDA, CDR2 SQIVND (reference sequence). CDR3 nucleotides: TGTGCCAGTAGTATTCCAGGGGCGTTGGAAAACACCATATATTTT. Translation gives CASSIPGALENTIYF.

The CDR3 region has the DNA TGCGCCAGCAGCCAAATAAGAGGGGATGAGCAGTTCTTC. It is translated as CASSQIRGDEQFF. V usage is TRBV4-1 and J usage is TRBJ2-1; D may correspond to TRBD1 or TRBD2 (5 bases each). V shed 2 bases and J shed 8 bases, with 10 bases lying between them. The length of the CDR3 is 13 residues. Germline V gene sequence: CDR1 MGHRA, CDR2 YSYEKL.

V is TRBV29-1 and J is TRBJ1-1; possibly TRBD1 for D (6 bases). Trimming stripped 7 bases from V and 1 base from J, with 10 bases between. In germline, CDR1 is SQVTM, CDR2 ANQGSEA. This CDR3 contains 12 residues. The DNA for the CDR3 is TGCAGCGCTCCGACAGGGAACACTGAAGCTTTCTTT. The encoded protein is CSAPTGNTEAFF.

The V and J genes are TRBV29-1 and TRBJ1-2; TRBD1 agrees at 12 bases. Germline CDR1 reads SQVTM; CDR2 reads ANQGSEA. Trimming removed 7 bases from V and 4 bases from J; junction bases left unmatched: 10. The CDR3 has 15 residues. CDR3 sequence (DNA): TGCAGCGCCTTAGCACCGGGACAGGGGGCCTATGGCTACACCTTC. Amino acids: CSALAPGQGAYGYTF.

The chain employs TRBV27 and TRBJ2-1; maybe TRBD1 (6 bases). CDR3 length equals 14 residues. The germline V and J ends were trimmed by 6 bases and 4 bases, with 13 bases remaining between them. CDR1 and CDR2 (germline): MNHEY, SMNVEV (reference sequence). The CDR3 is CASSPIQGYNEQFF. The DNA for the CDR3 is TGTGCCAGCAGCCCCATACAGGGTTACAATGAGCAGTTCTTC.

The genes are TRBV27 and TRBJ2-7, with 8 bases fitting TRBD1. CDR1 is MNHEY and CDR2 is SMNVEV in the germline V gene (reference sequence). This CDR3 has 14 residues. V gave up 6 bases and J gave up 4 bases; unmatched junction bases: 8. This chain's CDR3 is CASSSGTGQYEQYF. The CDR3 nucleotides read TGTGCCAGCAGCTCCGGGACAGGACAATACGAGCAGTACTTC.

The chain recombines TRBV27 with TRBJ2-7; D gene unclear. The length of the CDR3 is 12 residues. From germline, CDR1 is MNHEY and CDR2 SMNVEV (reference sequence). Trimming shortened V by 3 bases and J by 6 bases, and 9 bases separated the two germline ends. CDR3 bases: TGTGCCAGCAGTTTCACAGCACGCGAGCAGTACTTC. Translated, it gives CASSFTAREQYF.

The chain couples TRBV13 to TRBJ2-7, with D hard to call. Trimming removed 3 bases from V and 0 bases from J, with 12 bases in between. CDR1 is PRHDT and CDR2 is FYEKMQ in the germline V gene (reference sequence). The CDR3 covers 15 residues. CDR3 residues: CASSLGPVSSYEQYF. The CDR3 DNA follows: TGTGCCAGCAGCTTGGGTCCGGTGAGCTCCTACGAGCAGTACTTC. The variable domain in full, with the rest retrieved from reference TRBV13 and TRBJ2-7, is AAGVIQSPRHLIKEKRETATLKCYPIPRHDTVYWYQQGPGQDPQFLISFYEKMQSDKGSIPDRFSAQQFSDYHSELNMSSLELGDSALYFCASSLGPVSSYEQYFGPGTRLTVT.

This chain uses TRBV12-3 or TRBV12-4 with TRBJ1-6; maybe TRBD1 (6 bases). V gave up 6 bases and J gave up 14 bases, with 17 bases separating them. The length of the CDR3 is 13 residues. DNA of the CDR3: TGTGCCAGCAGCCCGGACAGTTTTCGTACCCTCCACTTT. The encoded protein is CASSPDSFRTLHF.

This clonotype came up a few times. The gene calls are TRBV10-3 and TRBJ1-1, with 8 bases fitting TRBD1. Germline V CDR1 and CDR2: ENHRY, SYGVKD. The CDR3 has 18 residues. With 0 bases clipped from V and 0 bases from J, the junction kept 9 bases outside the gene matches. In DNA, the CDR3 is TGTGCCATCAGTGAGTCGACGCGGGAGACAGGGGTGAACACTGAAGCTTTCTTT. This encodes CAISESTRETGVNTEAFF.

The gene calls are TRBV6-5 and TRBJ2-3; no clear D gene. This CDR3 spans 15 amino acids. The germline V and J ends were trimmed by 2 bases and 2 bases, with 11 bases remaining between them. CDR1 and CDR2 (germline): MNHEY, SVGAGI. The CDR3 sequence is CASSYAIENTDTQYF. The CDR3 DNA sequence: TGTGCCAGCAGTTACGCCATTGAGAACACAGATACGCAGTATTTT.

This sequence joins TRBV9 and TRBJ2-1; D could derive from TRBD1 or TRBD2 (6 bases each). Germline V gives CDR1 SGDLS, CDR2 YYNGEE. The CDR3 sequence is 17 residues long. Trimming shortened V by 0 bases and J by 2 bases, and 15 bases separated the two germline ends. The CDR3 nucleotides read TGTGCCAGCAGCGTAGAGGGGGGACACTACACCTACAATGAGCAGTTCTTC. Protein product: CASSVEGGHYTYNEQFF.

The chain combines TRBV19 with TRBJ1-5; the match to TRBD1 covers 7 bases. Germline CDR1 and CDR2: LNHDA and SQIVND (reference sequence). V was pared by 3 bases and J by 4 bases, with 6 bases of the junction left unmatched. CDR3 length: 15 residues. The CDR3 DNA reads TGTGCCAGTAGTATCTGGGACAGCGAGAATCAGCCCCAGCATTTT. Protein sequence: CASSIWDSENQPQHF.